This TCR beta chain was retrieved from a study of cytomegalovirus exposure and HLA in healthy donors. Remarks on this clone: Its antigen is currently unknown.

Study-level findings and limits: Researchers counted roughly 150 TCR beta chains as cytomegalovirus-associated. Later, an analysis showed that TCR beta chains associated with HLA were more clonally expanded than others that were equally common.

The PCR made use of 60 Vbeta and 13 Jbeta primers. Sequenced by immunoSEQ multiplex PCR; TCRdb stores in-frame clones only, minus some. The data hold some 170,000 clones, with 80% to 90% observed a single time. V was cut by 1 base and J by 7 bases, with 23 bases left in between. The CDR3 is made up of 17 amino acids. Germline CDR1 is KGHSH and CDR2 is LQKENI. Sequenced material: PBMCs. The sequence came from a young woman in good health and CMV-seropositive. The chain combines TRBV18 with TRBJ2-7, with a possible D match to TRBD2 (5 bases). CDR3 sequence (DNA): TGTGCCAGCTCACCACTGGCTAGGGCCTCCTCACCGGGGGAGCAGTACTTC. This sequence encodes CASSPLARASSPGEQYF.